Listed here are 12 T cell receptor beta chains from one sample, sequenced in a study of T cell repertoires in cytomegalovirus infection. These receptors are not linked to any known antigen. TCRdb reprocessed the reads via MiXCR and lists one record per CDR3 protein. Of roughly 920,000 distinct CDR3 sequences in the sample, about a third were seen once. The starting material was cultured CD8+ T cells from PBMCs, obtained from culture after CMV antigen stimulation. These receptor sequences come from a human donor in good health (CMV status not recorded). Some clones in this sample may be carry-over from other donors' samples.

This rearrangement joins TRBV29-1 to TRBJ2-1; TRBD2 agrees at 10 bases. With 4 bases clipped from V and 4 bases from J, the junction kept 13 bases outside the gene matches. CDR1 and CDR2 (germline): SQVTM, ANQGSEA. CDR3 size: 17 residues. The CDR3, as DNA: TGCAGCGTTGTGGGTAGCGGGGGGAGCCCAAGATACAATGAGCAGTTCTTC. Translated: CSVVGSGGSPRYNEQFF.

The CDR3 region has the DNA TGTGCCAGCAGTCCCCTCTACAAACCAACTAATGAAAAACTGTTTTTT. Translating it yields CASSPLYKPTNEKLFF. This chain uses TRBV27 with TRBJ1-4; unclear D gene. V lost 5 bases to trimming and J lost 0 bases, with 13 bases between them. The CDR3 runs 16 residues. The germline CDR1 and CDR2 sequences are MNHEY and SMNVEV (reference sequence).

The chain combines TRBV7-3 with TRBJ1-2; 9 bases fit TRBD1. The length of the CDR3 is 14 residues. Germline-derived CDR1 and CDR2 are SGHTA and FQGTGA. Losses at the gene ends were 3 bases for V and 6 bases for J; bases not matched to a gene: 5. CDR3 in DNA: TGTGCCAGCAGCTTGGGGACAGGGATGGATGGCTACACCTTC. This codes for CASSLGTGMDGYTF.

The V call is TRBV20-1, the J call TRBJ1-1; the D is unclear. The CDR3 length is 14 residues. Trimming removed 0 bases at V and 1 base at J, with 9 bases between. Germline V gene data show CDR1 as DFQATT and CDR2 as SNEGSKA (reference sequence). The CDR3 reads CSARDSEGNTEAFF. CDR3 DNA sequence: TGCAGTGCTAGAGATAGCGAGGGGAACACTGAAGCTTTCTTT.

J is TRBJ2-7 and V is TRBV12-5; D gene ambiguous. CDR3 length equals 11 residues. Per germline, CDR1 LGHNT and CDR2 FRNRAP. Trimming took off 5 bases at V and 5 bases at J, with 7 bases between the two ends. CDR3 coding DNA: TGTGCTAGTGGTCCCCCGGACGAGCAGTACTTC. It yields the protein CASGPPDEQYF.

The chain combines TRBV7-6 with TRBJ2-1; the D is unclear. Germline loops: CDR1 SGHVS, CDR2 FNYEAQ. The CDR3 loop spans 15 amino acids. V lost 0 bases to trimming and J lost 4 bases, with 10 bases between them. The CDR3: CASSLATVTYNEQFF. The CDR3 DNA reads as TGTGCCAGCAGCTTAGCCACCGTGACATACAATGAGCAGTTCTTC.

The chain recombines TRBV19 with TRBJ1-5, with 7 bases matching TRBD1. V lost 5 bases, J lost 3 bases, and 10 bases stayed unmatched. This CDR3 is 16 amino acids long. In germline, CDR1 is LNHDA, CDR2 SQIVND (reference sequence). CDR3 sequence: CASSPPGQWDNQPQHF. Written as DNA, the CDR3 is TGTGCCAGTAGTCCCCCGGGACAGTGGGACAATCAGCCCCAGCATTTT.

This sequence joins TRBV19 and TRBJ1-5; 7 bases match TRBD1. The CDR3 totals 14 residues. Trimming at V came to 2 bases and at J to 6 bases, leaving 4 bases not matched to a gene. CDR1 is LNHDA, CDR2 SQIVND, per germline (reference sequence). CDR3 sequence reads: CASSITGAGQPQHF. CDR3 DNA: TGTGCCAGTAGTATAACAGGGGCCGGTCAGCCCCAGCATTTT.

Of note for this clonotype: This clone may be a read error of a much larger clone one base away. The rearrangement uses TRBV12-3 or TRBV12-4 and TRBJ2-5, with unresolved D. The CDR3 is 12 amino acids. CDR3 coding DNA: TGTGTCAGCAGTCCTGATCGGGAGACCCAGTACTTC. As protein: CVSSPDRETQYF.

There are a few counts of this clonotype. The chain uses TRBV28 and TRBJ2-2; 10 bases map to TRBD2. The J segment lost 3 bases and the V segment lost 2 bases, leaving 9 bases of the junction unmatched. The germline gives CDR1 MDHEN, CDR2 SYDVKM. CDR3 length equals 18 residues. CDR3 sequence: CASSLVHIAGGYTGELFF. CDR3 DNA: TGTGCCAGCAGTTTAGTCCACATAGCGGGGGGTTACACCGGGGAGCTGTTTTTT.

This clonotype was observed a few times. The chain recombines TRBV5-1 with TRBJ1-1; D perhaps matches TRBD1 (5 bases). The CDR3 covers 14 residues. Germline V gives CDR1 SGHRS, CDR2 YFSETQ. Trimming took 3 bases from V and 0 from J, leaving 9 bases between them. DNA of the CDR3: TGCGCCAGCAGCTCGGACATCATGAACACTGAAGCTTTCTTT. It translates to CASSSDIMNTEAFF.

The genes are TRBV10-2 and TRBJ1-6; D ambiguous. The CDR3 totals 16 residues. Looked up from germline, CDR1 is WSHSY and CDR2 is SAAADI. V was trimmed by 4 bases and J by 9 bases, leaving 19 bases between them. The CDR3 spells CASSGSREFLGSPLHF. For the CDR3, the DNA is TGCGCCAGCAGTGGGAGTCGGGAGTTCTTGGGTTCACCCCTCCACTTT.